Below are 22 T cell receptor beta chains sequenced from a single sample in a study of T-cell memory formation after mild COVID-19. From the 5' RACE reads, TCRdb called clonotypes with MiXCR, one entry per CDR3 protein. The sample lists 300,000 or so distinct CDR3 sequences, around 15% occurring once. Specimen: PBMCs or a T cell subset sorted from them (not recorded which). All receptors derive from a man between 18 and 29 years old who had mild COVID-19 (a few samples of this study predate the infection). Cell type and time point are not known.

For this clonotype: This may arise from a read error, as a much more abundant clone is one base away. V and J are TRBV2 and TRBJ1-1; 10 nucleotides align to TRBD1. The CDR3 spans 12 residues. Germline V CDR1 and CDR2: SNHLY, FYNNEI. The CDR3 sequence: CAGRTGGTEALF. In nucleotides, the CDR3 is TGTGCCGGACGGACAGGGGGGACTGAAGCTTTATTT.

The V call is TRBV12-3 or TRBV12-4, the J call TRBJ2-1, with D possibly matching TRBD2 (6 bases). V dropped 0 bases and J dropped 5 bases, with 14 bases sitting between them. The CDR3 loop spans 16 amino acids. The CDR3 DNA is TGTGCCAGCAGTTTAGCGCCACCGGGAGCACACAATGAGCAGTTCTTC. It is translated as CASSLAPPGAHNEQFF.

This clonotype occurred a few times. J is TRBJ1-4 and V is TRBV3-1; D gene unclear. The germline CDR1 and CDR2 sequences are LGHDT and YNNKEL (reference sequence). The CDR3 runs to 12 residues. V gave up 3 bases and J gave up 14 bases, with 13 bases separating them. The CDR3 DNA follows: TGTGCCAGCAGCCAGGACCGCGTCGCCCTGTTTTTT. This encodes CASSQDRVALFF.

V usage is TRBV11-2 and J usage is TRBJ1-4, with D unclear. The germline V gene has CDR1 SGHAT and CDR2 FQNNGV. With 1 base removed from V and 2 bases from J, the gap between germline ends came to 5 bases. This CDR3 spans 14 amino acids. CDR3 in DNA: TGTGCCAGCAGCTTAGCGGGTACTAATGAAAAACTGTTTTTT. The encoded protein is CASSLAGTNEKLFF.

The V and J genes are TRBV20-1 and TRBJ1-1; 9 bases are shared with TRBD1. The trim removed 0 bases at V and 8 bases at J, leaving 7 bases unmatched. Germline V gene sequence: CDR1 DFQATT, CDR2 SNEGSKA (reference sequence). The CDR3 spans 14 residues. The CDR3 here is CSAREGGTGTEAFF. CDR3 bases: TGCAGTGCTAGAGAAGGGGGGACAGGGACGGAAGCTTTCTTT.

In its sample, this clonotype was seen a few times. This sequence joins TRBV4-1 and TRBJ2-2, with TRBD2 matching 8 bases. The V gene end was trimmed by 5 bases and the J gene end by 5 bases; junction bases not matched to a gene: 22. The V gene's germline CDR1 is MGHRA and CDR2 YSYEKL. The CDR3 consists of 20 residues. CDR3 DNA sequence: TGCGCCAGCAGCTTACGTTCACCGGGACTAGGGACCCGAGGAACCGGGGAGCTGTTTTTT. Translated, it gives CASSLRSPGLGTRGTGELFF.

This clonotype showed up many times. V usage is TRBV6-5 and J usage is TRBJ1-1; D call uncertain. Trimming took 1 base from V and 4 from J, leaving 7 bases between them. The CDR3 is made up of 13 amino acids. From germline, CDR1 is MNHEY and CDR2 SVGAGI. The CDR3 loop is CASSYFRSTEAFF. The CDR3 nucleotides read TGTGCCAGCAGTTACTTTCGGTCCACTGAAGCTTTCTTT.

This clonotype has just a few counts. The chain links TRBV7-6 to TRBJ2-2; a possible D gene is TRBD1 (6 bases). The V end lost 1 base, the J end lost 5 bases, and 8 bases lay between the germline ends. Germline V gene lookup returns CDR1 SGHVS and CDR2 FNYEAQ. The CDR3 has 14 amino acids. As DNA, the CDR3 is TGTGCCAGCAGCTTAGAACAGGGTACCGGGGAGCTGTTTTTT. Amino acids: CASSLEQGTGELFF. Supplemented by reference TRBV7-6 and TRBJ2-2, the full variable domain reads GAGVSQSPRYKVTKRGQDVALRCDPISGHVSLYWYRQALGQGPEFLTYFNYEAQQDKSGLPNDRFSAERPEGSISTLTIQRTEQRDSAMYRCASSLEQGTGELFFGEGSRLTVL.

This clonotype was found once. CDR3 loop: CAWGVGGAGGYTF. CDR3 DNA: TGTGCCTGGGGCGTCGGGGGGGCAGGAGGCTACACCTTC. The chain uses TRBV30 and TRBJ1-2; D is perhaps TRBD1 (6 bases). CDR1 is GTSNPN, CDR2 SVGIG, per germline (reference sequence). This CDR3 comprises 13 residues. V lost 5 bases to trimming and J lost 8 bases, with 18 bases between them.

The gene calls are TRBV4-2 and TRBJ1-2; D is ambiguous. Germline V lookup: CDR1 LGHNA, CDR2 YNFKEQ. CDR3 size: 16 residues. V dropped 0 bases and J dropped 5 bases, with 16 bases sitting between them. The DNA for the CDR3 is TGTGCCAGCAGCCAAGACCTCCAGGAAGTGAGATATGGCTACACCTTC. It encodes CASSQDLQEVRYGYTF.

This clonotype came up many times. This rearrangement joins TRBV18 to TRBJ1-1; 8 bases match TRBD1. Germline lookup yields CDR1 KGHSH and CDR2 LQKENI. With V trimmed by 2 bases and J by 2 bases, 1 base remained unmatched. The CDR3 contains 14 residues. CDR3 residues: CASSPDRGNTEAFF. As DNA, the CDR3 is TGTGCCAGCTCACCAGACAGGGGAAACACTGAAGCTTTCTTT. Using reference TRBV18 and TRBJ1-1 for the parts outside the CDR3, the full variable domain is NAGVMQNPRHLVRRRGQEARLRCSPMKGHSHVYWYRQLPEEGLKFMVYLQKENIIDESGMPKERFSAEFPKEGPSILRIQQVVRGDSAAYFCASSPDRGNTEAFFGQGTRLTVV.

In this sample, this clonotype turned up a few times. This chain links TRBV7-9 with TRBJ2-1, with 11 bases identical to TRBD2. The CDR3 loop spans 15 amino acids. Trimming took 4 bases from V and 5 from J; bases not matched to a gene: 4. The germline gives CDR1 SEHNR, CDR2 FQNEAQ (reference sequence). Here the CDR3 reads CASSSTSGGNNEQFF. The CDR3 coding sequence is TGTGCCAGCAGCTCTACTAGCGGGGGAAACAATGAGCAGTTCTTC.

The chain joins TRBV4-1 to TRBJ2-7; a possible D gene is TRBD1 (6 bases). This CDR3 has 14 residues. V dropped 4 bases and J dropped 0 bases, with 10 bases sitting between them. The V gene's germline CDR1 is MGHRA and CDR2 YSYEKL. CDR3 bases: TGCGCCAGCAGCCTACAGGGAATCTCCTACGAGCAGTACTTC. Protein product: CASSLQGISYEQYF.

Here the CDR3 reads CSVEDWLTGTSETQYF. In DNA form, the CDR3 reads TGCAGCGTTGAAGATTGGTTAACAGGGACCTCTGAGACCCAGTACTTC. The chain couples TRBV29-1 to TRBJ2-5; a weak D match, TRBD1 (6 bases). CDR3 length equals 16 residues. Trimming stripped 0 bases from V and 5 bases from J, with 19 bases between. CDR1 and CDR2 from the germline V gene are SQVTM and ANQGSEA.

This clonotype was recorded many times. CDR3 in amino acids: CSARASGGVQETQYF. The CDR3 region has the DNA TGCAGTGCTAGAGCTAGCGGGGGTGTCCAAGAGACCCAGTACTTC. This chain joins TRBV20-1 and TRBJ2-5; 10 bases agree with TRBD2. The CDR3 runs to 15 residues. V trimming: 1 base; J trimming: 1 base; junction bases outside the gene matches: 3. Per germline, CDR1 DFQATT and CDR2 SNEGSKA (reference sequence).

This chain joins TRBV5-1 and TRBJ1-5, with a tentative D call TRBD1 (5 bases). The V gene lost 0 bases and the J gene lost 5 bases, with 12 bases spanning the gap. Germline CDR1 SGHRS, CDR2 YFSETQ. This CDR3 contains 15 residues. CDR3 loop: CASSLGGTSDQPQHF. The CDR3 region has the DNA TGCGCCAGCAGCTTGGGCGGGACCTCAGATCAGCCCCAGCATTTT.

This clonotype showed up just a few times. The CDR3 DNA sequence: TGCGCCAGCAGCCAAGTCGGCGTATATGTCGGCGGGGGGCAAGAGACCCAGTACTTC. Residues: CASSQVGVYVGGGQETQYF. The chain employs TRBV4-1 and TRBJ2-5; 8 bases match TRBD2. V was pared by 1 base and J by 2 bases, with 15 bases of the junction left unmatched. The germline gives CDR1 MGHRA, CDR2 YSYEKL. The CDR3 has 19 residues.

This clonotype was observed a handful of times. The chain couples TRBV7-2 to TRBJ2-2; no definite D call. In germline, CDR1 is SGHTA, CDR2 FQGNSA. Trimming removed 5 bases at V and 1 base at J, with 8 bases between. The CDR3 is 14 residues long. In nucleotides, the CDR3 is TGTGCCAGCAGCCCCGACTGGAACACCGGGGAGCTGTTTTTT. This translates into CASSPDWNTGELFF. Full variable domain (remainder filled in from reference TRBV7-2 and TRBJ2-2): GAGVSQSPSNKVTEKGKDVELRCDPISGHTALYWYRQSLGQGLEFLIYFQGNSAPDKSGLPSDRFSAERTGGSVSTLTIQRTQQEDSAVYLCASSPDWNTGELFFGEGSRLTVL.

V gene TRBV5-1 combines with J gene TRBJ2-5; D possibly uses TRBD1 or TRBD2 (5 bases each). V was cut by 4 bases and J by 3 bases, with 13 bases left in between. Germline V lookup: CDR1 SGHRS, CDR2 YFSETQ. This CDR3 has 14 amino acids. The CDR3 protein is CASSPSGPEETQYF. CDR3 bases: TGCGCCAGCAGCCCATCGGGGCCTGAAGAGACCCAGTACTTC.

This sequence joins TRBV3-1 and TRBJ1-1; D possibly corresponds to TRBD1 (6 bases). The ends were cut back, 3 bases at V and 7 bases at J, with 12 bases in the middle. The length of the CDR3 is 13 residues. Germline V CDR1 and CDR2: LGHDT, YNNKEL (reference sequence). The DNA for the CDR3 is TGTGCCAGCAGCCAGAGGGGGGCTGATGAAGCTTTCTTT. Its protein is CASSQRGADEAFF.

This clonotype was observed a few times. This rearrangement joins TRBV25-1 to TRBJ1-2; D perhaps matches TRBD1 (6 bases). The CDR3 is 16 residues long. V lost 4 bases, J lost 3 bases, and 18 bases lay in between. The germline gives CDR1 MGHDK, CDR2 SYGVNS. CDR3 loop: CASSGTQGWQDYGYTF. The DNA of the CDR3 is TGTGCCAGCAGTGGAACACAGGGTTGGCAGGACTATGGCTACACCTTC.

This clonotype appeared a few times. This chain joins TRBV11-1 and TRBJ2-3; TRBD2 is a possible D gene (6 bases). This CDR3 region has 16 residues. Germline V gives CDR1 SGHAT, CDR2 FQDESV (reference sequence). The V end lost 4 bases, the J end lost 6 bases, and 20 bases lay between the germline ends. CDR3 region: CASSSSGDSPLDTQYF. CDR3 nucleotides: TGTGCCAGCAGCTCGTCCGGGGACTCACCACTGGATACGCAGTATTTT.